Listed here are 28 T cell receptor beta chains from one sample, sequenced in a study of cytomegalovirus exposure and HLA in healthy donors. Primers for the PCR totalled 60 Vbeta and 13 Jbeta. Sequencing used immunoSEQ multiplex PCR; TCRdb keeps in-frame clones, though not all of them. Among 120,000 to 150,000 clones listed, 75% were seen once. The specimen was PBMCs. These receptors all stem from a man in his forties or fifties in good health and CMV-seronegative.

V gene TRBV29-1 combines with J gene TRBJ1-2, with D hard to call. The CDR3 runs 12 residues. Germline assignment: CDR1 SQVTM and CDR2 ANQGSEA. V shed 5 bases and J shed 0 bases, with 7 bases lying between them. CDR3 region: CSVRVANYGYTF. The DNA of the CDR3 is TGCAGCGTTCGGGTTGCTAACTATGGCTACACCTTC.

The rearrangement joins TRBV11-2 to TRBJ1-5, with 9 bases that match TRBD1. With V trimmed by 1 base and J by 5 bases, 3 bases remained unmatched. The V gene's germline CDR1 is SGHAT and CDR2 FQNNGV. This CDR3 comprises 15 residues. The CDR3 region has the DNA TGTGCCAGCAGCTTAGGGGACAGGGCTGATCAGCCCCAGCATTTT. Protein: CASSLGDRADQPQHF.

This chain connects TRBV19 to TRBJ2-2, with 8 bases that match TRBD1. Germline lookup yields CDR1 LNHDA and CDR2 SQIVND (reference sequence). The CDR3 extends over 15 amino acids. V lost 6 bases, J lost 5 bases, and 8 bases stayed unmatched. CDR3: CASRKQGVDTGELFF. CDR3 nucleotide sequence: TGTGCCAGTAGGAAACAGGGGGTAGATACCGGGGAGCTGTTTTTT.

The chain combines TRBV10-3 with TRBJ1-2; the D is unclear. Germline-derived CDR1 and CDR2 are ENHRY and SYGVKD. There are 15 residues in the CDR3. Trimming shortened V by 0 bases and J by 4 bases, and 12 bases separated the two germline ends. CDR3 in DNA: TGTGCCATCAGTGAGTCAACAGCCGAGCCCTATGGCTACACCTTC. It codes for CAISESTAEPYGYTF.

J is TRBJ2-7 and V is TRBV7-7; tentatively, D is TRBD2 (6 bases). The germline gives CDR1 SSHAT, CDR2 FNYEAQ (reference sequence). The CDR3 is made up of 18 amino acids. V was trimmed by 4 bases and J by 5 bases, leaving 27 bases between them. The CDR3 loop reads CASSCGSCGFAGQHEQYF. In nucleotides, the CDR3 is TGTGCCAGCAGCTGCGGGTCGTGTGGTTTTGCGGGGCAGCACGAGCAGTACTTC. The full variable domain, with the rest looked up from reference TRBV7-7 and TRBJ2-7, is GAGVSQSPRYKVTKRGQDVTLRCDPISSHATLYWYQQALGQGPEFLTYFNYEAQPDKSGLPSDRFSAERPEGSISTLTIQRTEQRDSAMYRCASSCGSCGFAGQHEQYFGPGTRLTVT.

The CDR3 region is CASTTPERTGPNTEAFF. In nucleotides, the CDR3 is TGTGCCAGTACCACGCCAGAAAGGACAGGGCCCAACACTGAAGCTTTCTTT. The V and J genes are TRBV19 and TRBJ1-1; 8 positions agree with TRBD1. The germline V gene has CDR1 LNHDA and CDR2 SQIVND (reference sequence). With V trimmed by 7 bases and J by 2 bases, 15 bases remained unmatched. The CDR3 runs 17 residues.

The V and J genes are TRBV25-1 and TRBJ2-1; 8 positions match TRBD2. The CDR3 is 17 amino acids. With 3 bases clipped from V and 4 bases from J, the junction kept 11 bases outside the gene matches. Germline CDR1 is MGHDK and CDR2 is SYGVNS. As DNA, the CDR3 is TGTGCCAGCAGTGATACCGCCGGGACTAGAGGATACAATGAGCAGTTCTTC. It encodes CASSDTAGTRGYNEQFF. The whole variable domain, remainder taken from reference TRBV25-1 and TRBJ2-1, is EADIYQTPRYLVIGTGKKITLECSQTMGHDKMYWYQQDPGMELHLIHYSYGVNSTEKGDLSSESTVSRIRTEHFPLTLESARPSHTSQYLCASSDTAGTRGYNEQFFGPGTRLTVL.

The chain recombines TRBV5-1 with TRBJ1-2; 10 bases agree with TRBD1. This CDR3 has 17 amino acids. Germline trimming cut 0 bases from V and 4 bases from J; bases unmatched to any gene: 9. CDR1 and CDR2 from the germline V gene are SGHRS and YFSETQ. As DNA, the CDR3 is TGCGCCAGCAGCTTGGAGACAGGGGGCCGGGTGGGCTATGGCTACACCTTC. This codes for CASSLETGGRVGYGYTF.

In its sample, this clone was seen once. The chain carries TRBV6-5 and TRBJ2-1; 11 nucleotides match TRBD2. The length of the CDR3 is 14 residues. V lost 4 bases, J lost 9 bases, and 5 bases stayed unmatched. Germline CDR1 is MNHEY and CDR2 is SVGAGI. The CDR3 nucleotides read TGTGCCAGCAGTTTTAGCGGGGGGGCCTCTGAGCAGTTCTTC. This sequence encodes CASSFSGGASEQFF.

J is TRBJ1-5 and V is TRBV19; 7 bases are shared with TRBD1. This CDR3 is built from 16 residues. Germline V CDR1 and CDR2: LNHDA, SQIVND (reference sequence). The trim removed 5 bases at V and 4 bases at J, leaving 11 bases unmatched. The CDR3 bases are TGTGCCAGTAGTCCATCCGGGACAGCTCTTAATCAGCCCCAGCATTTT. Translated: CASSPSGTALNQPQHF.

The CDR3 is CASSLVLGHLTDTQYF. The CDR3 nucleotides read TGTGCCAGCAGCTTAGTCCTAGGACACCTCACAGATACGCAGTATTTT. The V call is TRBV11-2, the J call TRBJ2-3; D possibly corresponds to TRBD1 (5 bases). V was clipped by 1 base and J by 2 bases, with 13 bases between them. The CDR3 covers 16 residues. Per germline, CDR1 SGHAT and CDR2 FQNNGV.

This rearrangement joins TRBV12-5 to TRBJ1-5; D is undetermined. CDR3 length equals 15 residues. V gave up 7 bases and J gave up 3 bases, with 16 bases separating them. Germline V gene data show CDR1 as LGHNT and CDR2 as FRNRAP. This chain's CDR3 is CASEEVGGNNQPQHF. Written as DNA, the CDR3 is TGTGCTAGTGAAGAGGTGGGAGGGAACAATCAGCCCCAGCATTTT. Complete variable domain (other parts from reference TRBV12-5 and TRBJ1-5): DARVTQTPRHKVTEMGQEVTMRCQPILGHNTVFWYRQTMMQGLELLAYFRNRAPLDDSGMPKDRFSAEMPDATLATLKIQPSEPRDSAVYFCASEEVGGNNQPQHFGDGTRLSIL.

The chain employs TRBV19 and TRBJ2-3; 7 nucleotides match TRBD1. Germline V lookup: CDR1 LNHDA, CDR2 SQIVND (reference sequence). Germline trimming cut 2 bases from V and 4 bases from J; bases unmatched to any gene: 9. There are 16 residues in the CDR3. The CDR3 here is CASSILRDSNADTQYF. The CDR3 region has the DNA TGTGCCAGTAGTATACTCCGGGACAGTAATGCAGATACGCAGTATTTT. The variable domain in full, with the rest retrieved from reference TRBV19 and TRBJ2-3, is DGGITQSPKYLFRKEGQNVTLSCEQNLNHDAMYWYRQDPGQGLRLIYYSQIVNDFQKGDIAEGYSVSREKKESFPLTVTSAQKNPTAFYLCASSILRDSNADTQYFGPGTRLTVL.

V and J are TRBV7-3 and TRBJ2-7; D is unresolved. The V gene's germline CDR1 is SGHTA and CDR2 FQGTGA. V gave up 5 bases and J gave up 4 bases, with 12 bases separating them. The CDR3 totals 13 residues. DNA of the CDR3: TGTGCCAGCAGCAAGACACTCGGTTACGAGCAGTACTTC. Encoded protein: CASSKTLGYEQYF.

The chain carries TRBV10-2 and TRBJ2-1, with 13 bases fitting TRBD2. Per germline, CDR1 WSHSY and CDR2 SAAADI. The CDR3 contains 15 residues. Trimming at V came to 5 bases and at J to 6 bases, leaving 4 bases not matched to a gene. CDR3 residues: CASSRTSGGANEQFF. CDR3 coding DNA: TGCGCCAGCAGTCGAACTAGCGGGGGGGCCAATGAGCAGTTCTTC.

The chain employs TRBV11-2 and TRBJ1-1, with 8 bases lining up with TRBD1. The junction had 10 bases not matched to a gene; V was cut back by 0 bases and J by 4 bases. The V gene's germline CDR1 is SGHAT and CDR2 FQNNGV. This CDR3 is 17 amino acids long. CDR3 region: CASSLDWGRGPSTEAFF. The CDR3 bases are TGTGCCAGCAGCTTAGACTGGGGCAGGGGGCCTAGCACTGAAGCTTTCTTT. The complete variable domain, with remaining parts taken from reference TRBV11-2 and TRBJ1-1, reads EAGVAQSPRYKIIEKRQSVAFWCNPISGHATLYWYQQILGQGPKLLIQFQNNGVVDDSQLPKDRFSAERLKGVDSTLKIQPAKLEDSAVYLCASSLDWGRGPSTEAFFGQGTRLTVV.

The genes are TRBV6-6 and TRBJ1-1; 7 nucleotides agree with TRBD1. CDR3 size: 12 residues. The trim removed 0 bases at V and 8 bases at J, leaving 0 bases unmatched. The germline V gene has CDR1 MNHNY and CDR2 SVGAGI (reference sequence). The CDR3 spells CASSYSTGEAFF. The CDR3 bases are TGTGCCAGCAGTTACTCGACAGGGGAAGCTTTCTTT.

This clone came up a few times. The CDR3 nucleotides read TGCGCCAGCAGACCCCAGGGGGCGGATCAGCCCCAGCATTTT. Its translation is CASRPQGADQPQHF. The rearrangement joins TRBV10-1 to TRBJ1-5, with TRBD1 matching over 8 bases. The germline V gene encodes CDR1 WNHNN and CDR2 SYGVQD (reference sequence). V was pared by 6 bases and J by 5 bases, with 6 bases of the junction left unmatched. This CDR3 comprises 14 residues.

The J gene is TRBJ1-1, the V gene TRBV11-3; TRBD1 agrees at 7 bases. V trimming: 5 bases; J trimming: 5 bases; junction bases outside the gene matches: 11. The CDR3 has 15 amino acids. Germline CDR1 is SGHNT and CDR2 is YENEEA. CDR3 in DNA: TGTGCCAGCAGCCCGTCTACAGGGGAAGGAACTGAAGCTTTCTTT. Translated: CASSPSTGEGTEAFF.

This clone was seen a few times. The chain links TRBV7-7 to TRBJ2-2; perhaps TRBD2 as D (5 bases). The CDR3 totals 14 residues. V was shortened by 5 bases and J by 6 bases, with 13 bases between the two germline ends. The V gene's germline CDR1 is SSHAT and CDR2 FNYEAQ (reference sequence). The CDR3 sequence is CASSPRDGPGELFF. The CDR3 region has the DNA TGTGCCAGCAGCCCTCGGGATGGGCCCGGGGAGCTGTTTTTT.

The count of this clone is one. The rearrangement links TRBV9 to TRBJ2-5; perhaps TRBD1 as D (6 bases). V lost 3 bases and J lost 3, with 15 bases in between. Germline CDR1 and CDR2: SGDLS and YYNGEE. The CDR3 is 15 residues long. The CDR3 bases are TGTGCCAGCAGCGAACAAGTACACAGGGAAGAGACCCAGTACTTC. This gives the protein CASSEQVHREETQYF.

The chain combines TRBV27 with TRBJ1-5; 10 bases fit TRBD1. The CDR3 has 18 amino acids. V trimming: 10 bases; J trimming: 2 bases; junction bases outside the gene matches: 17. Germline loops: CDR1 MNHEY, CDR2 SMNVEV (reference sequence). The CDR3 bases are TGTGCCACCGAGCATCGGACAGGGGGTCCCTATGGCAATCAGCCCCAGCATTTT. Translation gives CATEHRTGGPYGNQPQHF.

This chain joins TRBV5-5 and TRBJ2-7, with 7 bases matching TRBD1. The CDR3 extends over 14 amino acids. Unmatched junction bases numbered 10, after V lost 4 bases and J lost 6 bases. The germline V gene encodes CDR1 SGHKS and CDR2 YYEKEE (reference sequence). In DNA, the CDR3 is TGTGCCAGCAGCCAGACTCACGACAGGGCCGAGCAGTACTTC. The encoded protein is CASSQTHDRAEQYF.

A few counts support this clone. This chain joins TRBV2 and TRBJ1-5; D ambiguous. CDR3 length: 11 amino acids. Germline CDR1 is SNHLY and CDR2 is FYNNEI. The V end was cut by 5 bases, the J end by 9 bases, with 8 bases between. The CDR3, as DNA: TGTGCCAGCAGTTTGGCAGGGCCCCAGCATTTT. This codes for CASSLAGPQHF.

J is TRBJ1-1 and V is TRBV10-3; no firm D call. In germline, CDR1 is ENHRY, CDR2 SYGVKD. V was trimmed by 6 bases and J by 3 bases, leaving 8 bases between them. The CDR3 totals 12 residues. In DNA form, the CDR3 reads TGTGCCATCAGGGGGAGTTACACTGAAGCTTTCTTT. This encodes CAIRGSYTEAFF.

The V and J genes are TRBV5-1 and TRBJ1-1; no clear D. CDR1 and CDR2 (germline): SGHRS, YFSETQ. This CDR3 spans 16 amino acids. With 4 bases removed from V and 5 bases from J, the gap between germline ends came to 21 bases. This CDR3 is CASSADNQVRWTEAFF. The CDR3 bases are TGCGCCAGCAGCGCTGACAATCAGGTCCGGTGGACTGAAGCTTTCTTT. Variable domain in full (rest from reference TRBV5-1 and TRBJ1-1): KAGVTQTPRYLIKTRGQQVTLSCSPISGHRSVSWYQQTPGQGLQFLFEYFSETQRNKGNFPGRFSGRQFSNSRSEMNVSTLELGDSALYLCASSADNQVRWTEAFFGQGTRLTVV.

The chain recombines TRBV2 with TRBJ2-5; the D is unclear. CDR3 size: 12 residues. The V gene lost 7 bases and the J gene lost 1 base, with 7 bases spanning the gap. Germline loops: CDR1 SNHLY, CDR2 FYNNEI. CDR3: CASIRLQETQYF. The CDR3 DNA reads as TGTGCCAGCATCCGACTCCAAGAGACCCAGTACTTC.

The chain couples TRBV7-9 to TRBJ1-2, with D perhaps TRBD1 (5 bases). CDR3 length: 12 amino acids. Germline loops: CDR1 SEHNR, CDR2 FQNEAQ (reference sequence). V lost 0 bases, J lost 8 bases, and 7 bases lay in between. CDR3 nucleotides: TGTGCCAGCAGCTTAGCAACAGGCGGCTACACCTTC. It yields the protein CASSLATGGYTF.